This T cell receptor (beta chain) was identified in a study of regulatory T cells in long-lasting Graves disease. The authors built TCR beta libraries using iRepertoire HTBI primers and Arm-PCR of CDR3 regions. TCRdb itself ran the multiplex PCR reads through MiXCR, one entry per CDR3 protein. The sample records around 400,000 distinct CDR3 sequences, less than 20% being singletons. Germline CDR1 SEHNR, CDR2 FQNEAQ (reference sequence). The CDR3 sequence is 14 residues long. The table lists this clonotype with many counts. Its antigen is undetermined. Germline is not matched at one junction end, which may reflect a read error. Specified time point: newly diagnosed GD, antithyroid drugs for less than 3 months. PBMCs were the source of the RNA used for TCR sequencing. Study-wide findings and caveats: Since the sample size was small, accuracy may have been reduced.

This specimen consisted of peripheral blood mononuclear cells (PBMCs), obtained at new diagnosis, from a patient treated with antithyroid drugs. This sequence joins TRBV7-9 and TRBJ2-3; 9 positions agree with TRBD1. This sequence was found in a female donor with Graves disease. The CDR3 protein is CASLTGQGTDTQYF. Here the CDR3 DNA reads TGTGCCAGCCTAACGGGACAGGGCACTGATACGCAGTATTTT.